This TCR beta chain was observed in a study of T cell responses to AZD1222 COVID-19 vaccine. General study results and limits: At baseline, seropositivity was found in only a handful of AZD1222 recipients. A reported finding is that nearly half of spike-specific TCRs target unmutated variant regions. Repertoire sampling occurred only after the peak T cell response. Mapped onto spike, vaccine-associated CD4 TCRs spanned it and were dominant at 160-218 and 743-854.

Trimming removed 1 base at V and 7 bases at J, with 8 bases between. This CDR3 contains 13 residues. Data came from immunoSEQ multiplex PCR; TCRdb stores just in-frame clones and leaves some out. Of roughly 24,000 clones in the sample, over 75% were seen once. About this clone: The antigen remains undetermined.

The chain employs TRBV12-3 or TRBV12-4 and TRBJ1-5; no definite D call. This clonotype was sampled from an adult who received the AZD1222 COVID-19 vaccine. Source: peripheral blood, taken 28 days after the second AZD1222 dose. In DNA, the CDR3 is TGTGCCAGCAGTTTAGGTGACTCCCAGCCCCAGCATTTT. It yields the protein CASSLGDSQPQHF.